Below are 13 T cell receptor beta chains sequenced from a single sample in a study of tumor-infiltrating lymphocytes in primary liver carcinoma. cDNA specific to TCR beta was made from approximately 0.55 ug of total RNA, with a constant-region primer employed for priming. Library construction for TCR beta comprised three nested multiplex PCR rounds performed with slightly modified ARM-PCR. The opening two PCR rounds, around 11 cycles each, paired TRBV1-TRBV30 forward primers with a C-beta reverse primer. TCRdb redid the calling of the multiplex PCR reads with MiXCR, one entry per CDR3 protein. Here the sample spans 95,000 to 150,000 distinct CDR3 sequences, around 60% being singletons. The source material, roughly 18-31 mg of unsorted bulk tissue, was used to co-extract RNA and DNA. Sequenced: liver tumor tissue from sampling region 1. The sample's subset: tumor region T1, superior pole. These receptors were taken from a woman aged 55 to 70 with primary liver carcinoma and hepatitis B virus infection.

On this clonotype itself: A much more abundant neighbour one base away suggests this may be a read error. Given the absence of the conserved phenylalanine or tryptophan at the CDR3 end, a read error is likely. The CDR3 spells CASSSGQRVYEQYL. CDR3 in DNA: TGTGCCAGCAGCTCGGGACAGAGAGTCTACGAGCAGTACTTA. The V gene is TRBV5-5, the J gene TRBJ2-7; 7 bases are shared with TRBD1. Germline assignment: CDR1 SGHKS and CDR2 YYEKEE (reference sequence). CDR3 length: 14 residues. V dropped 3 bases and J dropped 3; count of bases not matched to a gene: 6.

A note on this clonotype: A much bigger clone sits one base away, suggesting this may be a read error. This rearrangement joins TRBV12-3 or TRBV12-4 to TRBJ2-2; TRBD2 might be the D (6 bases). V lost 8 bases, J lost 3 bases, and 10 bases lay in between. The CDR3 length is 13 residues. CDR3 DNA: TGTGCCAGCCGAATAGCGGACACCGGGGAGCTGTTTTTT. Translated, it gives CASRIADTGELFF.

This clonotype was seen repeatedly, ten times or more. The chain carries TRBV5-4 and TRBJ2-2; 9 nucleotides line up with TRBD2. CDR1 and CDR2 (germline): SGHNT, YYREEE (reference sequence). Trimming removed 5 bases from V and 1 base from J; junction bases left unmatched: 6. The CDR3 is 16 residues long. The DNA for the CDR3 is TGTGCCAGCAGGTCCGGGACTAGCAGGAACACCGGGGAGCTGTTTTTT. Protein sequence: CASRSGTSRNTGELFF.

For this clonotype: At one boundary the junction diverges from the germline segment, which might be a read error. The chain couples TRBV11-2 to TRBJ1-1, with 11 bases aligning to TRBD1. This CDR3 region has 16 residues. Germline values: CDR1 SGHAT, CDR2 FQNNGV. The CDR3 DNA sequence: TGTGCCGGCAGCCCCGGACAGGGGGCCTTGAACACTGAGGCTTTCTTT. Its protein product is CAGSPGQGALNTEAFF.

Remarks on this clonotype: One junction end does not reproduce the germline sequence, and a read error may be involved. This chain links TRBV12-3 or TRBV12-4 with TRBJ2-2; D gene uncertain. The CDR3 contains 13 residues. This CDR3 reads CASSVSNAGELFF. CDR3 in DNA: TGTGCCAGCAGCGTCTCGAACGCCGGGGAGCTGTTTTTT.

With regard to this clonotype: The CDR3 does not end in the conserved phenylalanine or tryptophan, so this is likely a read error. The chain employs TRBV11-2 and TRBJ2-3; TRBD2 agrees at 7 bases. CDR1 is SGHAT and CDR2 is FQNNGV in the germline V gene. The ends lost 1 base at V and 4 bases at J; junction bases unmatched: 11. The CDR3 totals 17 residues. CDR3 region: CASSLGGLTYPPDTQYS. DNA for the CDR3: TGTGCCAGCAGCTTAGGGGGACTAACGTACCCGCCAGATACGCAGTATTCT.

A remark on this clonotype: The junction does not match germline at one end; this may be a read error. This chain connects TRBV6-2 or TRBV6-3 to TRBJ2-1; D is possibly TRBD2 (8 bases). Looked up from germline, CDR1 is MNHEY and CDR2 is SVGEGT. The CDR3 length is 16 residues. DNA of the CDR3: TGTGCCAGCAGTCGTCTGGTAGCGGGACAGTACAGTGAGCAGTTCTTC. Its translation is CASSRLVAGQYSEQFF.

Turning to this clonotype: This CDR3 fails to terminate in the conserved phenylalanine or tryptophan, so it likely reflects a read error. The chain couples TRBV29-1 to TRBJ2-3, with 8 bases lining up with TRBD1. CDR1 and CDR2 (germline): SQVTM, ANQGSEA. The CDR3 contains 14 residues. The CDR3 DNA sequence: TGCAGCTTTGGGGACAGGACCCTCACAGATATGCAGTATATT. It specifies CSFGDRTLTDMQYI.

Note on this clonotype: A much bigger clone sits one base away, suggesting this may be a read error. The chain joins TRBV4-1 to TRBJ2-7; 8 nucleotides match TRBD2. The CDR3 spans 15 residues. Germline V gene lookup returns CDR1 MGHRA and CDR2 YSYEKL. The CDR3, as DNA: TGCGCCAACAGCCAAGATCATGGGACTAGCTACGAGCAGTACTTC. The encoded protein is CANSQDHGTSYEQYF.

On this clonotype itself: A much larger clone lies a single base off, so this may be a read error. The V call is TRBV6-6, the J call TRBJ2-1; D perhaps matches TRBD1 (7 bases). The V gene's germline CDR1 is MNHNY and CDR2 SVGAGI (reference sequence). The CDR3 extends over 15 amino acids. DNA for the CDR3: TGTGCCAGCAGTAACCAGGGGGGTACCTACAATGAGCAGGTCTTC. This gives the protein CASSNQGGTYNEQVF.

In the case of this clonotype: At one end the junction does not follow the germline gene, possibly because of a read error. The chain combines TRBV19 with TRBJ1-5; TRBD1 agrees at 7 bases. This CDR3 region has 15 residues. From germline, CDR1 is LNHDA and CDR2 SQIVND (reference sequence). The CDR3 bases are TGTGTCAGTAATCATGAGGGGGCCGGCAATCAGCCCCAGCATTTT. Protein: CVSNHEGAGNQPQHF.

The CDR3 DNA sequence: TGTGCCAGCATTTCGAGTTGGACAGGGGAATTCGGGACCCAGTACTTC. Translating gives CASISSWTGEFGTQYF. The chain couples TRBV6-2 or TRBV6-3 to TRBJ2-5, with 9 nucleotides matching TRBD1. Losses at the gene ends were 7 bases for V and 7 bases for J; bases not matched to a gene: 16. The CDR3 loop spans 16 amino acids. Germline CDR1 MNHEY, CDR2 SVGEGT.

In the case of this clonotype: The junction does not match germline at one end; this may be a read error. The CDR3 bases are TGTGCCAGCGGGCGGGACGCCGGGGTCTCTGGAAACACCATAGATTTT. Translation: CASGRDAGVSGNTIDF. The chain joins TRBV6-5 to TRBJ1-3; D is possibly TRBD1 (5 bases). Germline CDR1 is MNHEY and CDR2 is SVGAGI. The CDR3 spans 16 residues.